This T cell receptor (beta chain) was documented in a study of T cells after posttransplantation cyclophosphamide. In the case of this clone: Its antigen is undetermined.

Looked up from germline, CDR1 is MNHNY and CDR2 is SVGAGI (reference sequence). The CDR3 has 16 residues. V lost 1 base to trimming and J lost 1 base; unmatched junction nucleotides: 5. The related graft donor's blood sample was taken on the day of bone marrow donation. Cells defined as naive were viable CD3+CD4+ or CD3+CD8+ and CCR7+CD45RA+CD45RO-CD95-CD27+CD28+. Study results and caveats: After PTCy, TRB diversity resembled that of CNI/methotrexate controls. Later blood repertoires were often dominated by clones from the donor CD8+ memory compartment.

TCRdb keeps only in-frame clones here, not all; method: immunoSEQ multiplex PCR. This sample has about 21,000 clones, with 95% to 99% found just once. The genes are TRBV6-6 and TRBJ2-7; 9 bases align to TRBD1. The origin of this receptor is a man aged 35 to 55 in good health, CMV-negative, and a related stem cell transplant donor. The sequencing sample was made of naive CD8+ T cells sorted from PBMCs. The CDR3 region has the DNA TGTGCCAGCAGTTACTTTGGGACAGGGAGGTCCTACGAGCAGTACTTC. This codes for CASSYFGTGRSYEQYF.